This TCR beta chain emerged from a study of tumor and adjacent non-tumor tissue in lung cancer. Three rounds of nested PCR, following a modified ARM-PCR protocol, produced the TCRbeta library. TCRdb reprocessed the multiplex PCR reads via MiXCR and lists one record per CDR3 protein. The table records over 110,000 distinct CDR3 sequences, around 65% of them present only once. Notes on this clonotype: Relative to the germline gene, one junction end is altered; a read error may explain this.

This CDR3 spans 11 amino acids. RNA was extracted from bulk tissue without any cell sorting. The TCR comes from a man aged 55 to 70 with small cell lung cancer. Sequencing used lung tumor tissue. The chain combines TRBV12-3 or TRBV12-4 with TRBJ2-3; D gene uncertain. The CDR3 DNA reads as TGTGTCAGCAGTTTGGCAGATACGCAGTATTTT. This translates into CVSSLADTQYF.